This T cell receptor beta chain is from a study of T-cell reconstitution after alpha-beta-depleted transplantation in children. Whole-study results and caveats: At day 60, the high TCRbeta diversity found in some patients originated from recipient T cells and thymic progenitors that had survived. Newly made T cells mostly supplied T-cell counts and diversity one year after transplant. Expanded graft clones, several hundred of them, were reportedly the source of alpha-beta T cells about two months after transplant.

In this sample, this clonotype turned up a few times. Antigen: not known. Unique molecular identifiers were used to barcode this TCRbeta library. TCRdb processed the PCR reads anew with MiXCR; each CDR3 protein has one entry. The profile shows roughly 570,000 distinct CDR3 sequences, 25% to 30% of them singletons. The CDR3 runs to 15 residues. J lost 3 bases, V lost 4 bases, and 9 bases had no gene match. This chain uses TRBV12-3 or TRBV12-4 with TRBJ2-7, with TRBD1 identical over 7 bases. The source was PBMCs, collected before TCRalphabeta/CD19-depleted stem cell transplant. This receptor was obtained from a boy under two years old with Wiskott-Aldrich syndrome, due to receive a stem cell transplant. CDR3: CASSYGRWTGYEQYF. CDR3 in DNA: TGTGCCAGCAGTTACGGGCGGTGGACAGGCTACGAGCAGTACTTC.